This note documents a single TCR beta chain sequence. It was with 60 Vbeta and 13 Jbeta primers that the PCR ran. Method: immunoSEQ multiplex PCR; TCRdb's copy keeps in-frame clones and lacks some. The sample lists almost 200,000 clones; around 80% were seen once. The data originate from a study of cytomegalovirus exposure and HLA in healthy donors. The clonotype comes from a man younger than 45 in good health and CMV-seronegative. The sample taken for sequencing was PBMCs.

CDR3 protein: CASSSLAGELYEQYF. The CDR3 DNA reads TGTGCCAGCAGTTCGCTAGCGGGAGAGCTCTACGAGCAGTACTTC. The chain couples TRBV6-5 to TRBJ2-7; 10 bases are shared with TRBD2. Trimming at V came to 4 bases and at J to 3 bases, leaving 6 bases not matched to a gene. The CDR3 consists of 15 residues. CDR1 is MNHEY, CDR2 SVGAGI, per germline.